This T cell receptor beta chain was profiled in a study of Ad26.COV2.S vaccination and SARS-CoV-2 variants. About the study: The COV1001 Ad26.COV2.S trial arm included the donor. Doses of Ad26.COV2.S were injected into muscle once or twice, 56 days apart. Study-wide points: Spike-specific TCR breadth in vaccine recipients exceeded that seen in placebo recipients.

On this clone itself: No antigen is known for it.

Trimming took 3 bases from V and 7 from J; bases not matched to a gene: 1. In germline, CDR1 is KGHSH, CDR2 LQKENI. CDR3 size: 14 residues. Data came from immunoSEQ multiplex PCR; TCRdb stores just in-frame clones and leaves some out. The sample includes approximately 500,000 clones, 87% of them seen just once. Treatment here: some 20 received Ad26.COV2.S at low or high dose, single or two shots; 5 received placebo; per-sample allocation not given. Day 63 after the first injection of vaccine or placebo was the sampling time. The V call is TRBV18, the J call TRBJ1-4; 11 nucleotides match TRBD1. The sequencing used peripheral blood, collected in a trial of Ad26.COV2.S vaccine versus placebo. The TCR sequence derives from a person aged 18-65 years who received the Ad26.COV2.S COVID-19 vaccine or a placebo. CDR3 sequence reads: CASSPDRGPEKLFF. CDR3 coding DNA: TGTGCCAGCTCACCGGACAGGGGGCCTGAAAAACTGTTTTTT.